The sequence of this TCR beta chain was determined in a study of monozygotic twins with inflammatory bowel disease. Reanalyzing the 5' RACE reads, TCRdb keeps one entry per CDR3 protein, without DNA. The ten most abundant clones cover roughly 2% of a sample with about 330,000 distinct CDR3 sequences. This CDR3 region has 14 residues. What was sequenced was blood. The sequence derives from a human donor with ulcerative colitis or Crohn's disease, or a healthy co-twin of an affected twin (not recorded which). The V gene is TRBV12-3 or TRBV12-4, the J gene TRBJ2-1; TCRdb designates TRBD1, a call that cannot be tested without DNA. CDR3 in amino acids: CASSPDPFGGEQFF.